The 15 T cell receptor beta chains given below trace back to one sample, sequenced in a study of T cell changes during pregnancy in multiple sclerosis. TCRdb's copy holds only in-frame clones and misses some; the assay was immunoSEQ multiplex PCR. The sample lists around 50,000 clones; 80% to 90% were seen once. Material: CD8+ T cells from peripheral blood mononuclear cells, obtained in the second trimester of pregnancy. Receptor source: a female donor with multiple sclerosis, enrolled in a pregnancy study.

This clone was found a few times. The rearrangement uses TRBV4-1 and TRBJ2-1; 10 nucleotides line up with TRBD1. V was pared by 4 bases and J by 7 bases, with 7 bases of the junction left unmatched. The CDR3 runs 15 residues. The germline V gene has CDR1 MGHRA and CDR2 YSYEKL. The CDR3 bases are TGCGCCAGCAGCCGGTGGGACAGGGGAATGAATGAGCAGTTCTTC. Its protein is CASSRWDRGMNEQFF.

This clone was picked up a small number of times. The chain couples TRBV5-1 to TRBJ2-1; perhaps TRBD1 as D (6 bases). This CDR3 has 15 amino acids. V was cut by 2 bases and J by 1 base, with 10 bases left in between. Germline values: CDR1 SGHRS, CDR2 YFSETQ. This CDR3 is CASSLDRNSYNEQFF. DNA of the CDR3: TGCGCCAGCAGCTTAGACAGGAATTCCTACAATGAGCAGTTCTTC.

This chain connects TRBV5-1 to TRBJ2-3, with 9 bases matching TRBD2. V trimming: 3 bases; J trimming: 5 bases; junction bases outside the gene matches: 10. The CDR3 consists of 16 residues. Germline V gives CDR1 SGHRS, CDR2 YFSETQ. CDR3: CASSSPGAGGIDTQYF. CDR3 coding DNA: TGCGCCAGCAGCTCCCCGGGAGCGGGGGGTATAGATACGCAGTATTTT.

The chain carries TRBV2 and TRBJ2-3; 9 bases are shared with TRBD2. The germline CDR1 and CDR2 sequences are SNHLY and FYNNEI. V shed 5 bases and J 0 bases; nucleotides not matched to a gene: 3. The CDR3 has 15 residues. DNA of the CDR3: TGTGCCAGCAGTCAGGGACTAGCCAGCACAGATACGCAGTATTTT. Amino acids: CASSQGLASTDTQYF.

As regards this clone: This specimen includes other DNA sequences encoding the same CDR3. The chain employs TRBV9 and TRBJ2-2; no definite D call. Looked up from germline, CDR1 is SGDLS and CDR2 is YYNGEE. This CDR3 spans 11 amino acids. Trimming took off 3 bases at V and 8 bases at J, with 5 bases between the two ends. For the CDR3, the DNA is TGTGCCAGCAGCGATTCTGGGGAGCTGTTTTTT. Its translation is CASSDSGELFF. The full variable domain, completed using reference TRBV9 and TRBJ2-2, is DSGVTQTPKHLITATGQRVTLRCSPRSGDLSVYWYQQSLDQGLQFLIQYYNGEERAKGNILERFSAQQFPDLHSELNLSSLELGDSALYFCASSDSGELFFGEGSRLTVL.

CDR3: CASSLTRLAGSYTDTQYF. The CDR3 nucleotides are TGTGCCAGCAGTTTAACCAGACTAGCGGGAAGCTACACAGATACGCAGTATTTT. V is TRBV27 and J is TRBJ2-3, with TRBD2 matching 11 bases. Germline values: CDR1 MNHEY, CDR2 SMNVEV (reference sequence). This CDR3 has 18 residues. Trimming removed 2 bases from V and 2 bases from J; junction bases left unmatched: 9.

The rearrangement links TRBV5-8 to TRBJ2-7, with no clear D. V dropped 0 bases and J dropped 0 bases, with 7 bases sitting between them. The CDR3 is made up of 14 amino acids. CDR1 is SGHTS, CDR2 YDEGEE, per germline. The CDR3 protein is CASSLGHPSYEQYF. CDR3 nucleotides: TGTGCCAGCAGCTTGGGACACCCCTCCTACGAGCAGTACTTC.

The rearrangement links TRBV19 to TRBJ1-5; D uncertain. The CDR3 is made up of 14 amino acids. Germline-derived CDR1 and CDR2 are LNHDA and SQIVND (reference sequence). With 3 bases removed from V and 2 bases from J, the gap between germline ends came to 8 bases. The CDR3 nucleotides are TGTGCCAGTAGTATTGGCCTCGGCAATCAGCCCCAGCATTTT. It specifies CASSIGLGNQPQHF.

The chain couples TRBV7-8 to TRBJ1-4, with D unclear. Germline CDR1 and CDR2: SGHVS and FQNEAQ. The CDR3 consists of 11 residues. V lost 4 bases, J lost 7 bases, and 4 bases lay in between. CDR3 DNA: TGTGCCAGCAGCTCCAGTGAAAAACTGTTTTTT. Protein sequence: CASSSSEKLFF.

This sequence joins TRBV19 and TRBJ2-1; weak D call: TRBD2 (7 bases). Per the germline V gene, CDR1 is LNHDA and CDR2 is SQIVND (reference sequence). With 7 bases removed from V and 9 bases from J, the gap between germline ends came to 16 bases. This CDR3 has 13 residues. DNA of the CDR3: TGTGCCAGTACCCCGGGGGGCCTTAGTGAGCAGTTCTTC. Protein: CASTPGGLSEQFF.

In its sample, this clone was seen a few times. The CDR3: CASSGQGLTNEKLFF. The CDR3 bases are TGTGCCAGCAGCGGACAGGGTCTTACTAATGAAAAACTGTTTTTT. The chain is built from TRBV9 and TRBJ1-4, with TRBD1 matching over 7 bases. Per germline, CDR1 SGDLS and CDR2 YYNGEE. The CDR3 sequence is 15 residues long. After removal of 3 bases from V and 2 bases from J, the junction contained 4 bases not matched to a gene.

The chain couples TRBV4-2 to TRBJ2-1; the match to TRBD1 covers 11 bases. The CDR3 consists of 14 residues. Germline-derived CDR1 and CDR2 are LGHNA and YNFKEQ. V lost 3 bases, J lost 7 bases, and 2 bases stayed unmatched. CDR3 amino acids: CASSHGQGANEQFF. For the CDR3, the DNA is TGTGCCAGCAGCCACGGACAGGGGGCGAATGAGCAGTTCTTC.

The chain carries TRBV6-5 and TRBJ2-7; possible D gene TRBD1, 5 bases. V was cut by 5 bases and J by 1 base, with 15 bases left in between. The CDR3 extends over 15 amino acids. The V gene's germline CDR1 is MNHEY and CDR2 SVGAGI. CDR3 amino acids: CASSPSLTVSYEQYF. The CDR3 bases are TGTGCCAGCAGTCCTTCTCTGACAGTTTCCTACGAGCAGTACTTC.

The chain uses TRBV6-5 and TRBJ2-7, with TRBD2 matching over 12 bases. Per germline, CDR1 MNHEY and CDR2 SVGAGI. The CDR3 length is 14 residues. After removal of 9 bases from V and 3 bases from J, the junction contained 6 bases not matched to a gene. The CDR3 DNA reads as TGTGCCAGGGCGGTGACTAGCGGGGGCTACGAGCAGTACTTC. Amino acid sequence: CARAVTSGGYEQYF.

This clone came up a few times. The CDR3 reads CASNPIGGIGELFF. Written as DNA, the CDR3 is TGTGCCAGCAATCCTATTGGGGGGATCGGGGAGCTGTTTTTT. The chain recombines TRBV28 with TRBJ2-2; TRBD2 is a possible D gene (6 bases). Germline loops: CDR1 MDHEN, CDR2 SYDVKM. CDR3 length equals 14 residues. The V and J ends lost 7 bases and 7 bases respectively, with 16 bases between them.